This T cell receptor (beta chain) is from a study of PD-L1 blockade in urothelial cancer. Time point specified: peripheral blood 6 weeks after treatment start. The CDR3 sequence is 15 residues long. The germline V and J ends were trimmed by 4 bases and 1 base, with 10 bases remaining between them. The germline V gene encodes CDR1 SGHVS and CDR2 FQNEAQ. TCRdb's copy holds only in-frame clones and misses some; the assay was immunoSEQ multiplex PCR. The sample holds 30,000 to 45,000 clones, approximately 88% seen once. Sequenced here: PBMCs, sampled around atezolizumab (anti-PD-L1) treatment. The rearrangement links TRBV7-8 to TRBJ2-2; possible D gene TRBD1, 5 bases. The receptor was derived from a man aged 35 to 55 with urothelial cancer. The CDR3 DNA is TGTGCCAGCAGCTCTCGCAGGGTGAACACCGGGGAGCTGTTTTTT. Translating it yields CASSSRRVNTGELFF.